Listed here are 10 T cell receptor beta chains from one sample, sequenced in a study of CD8 T cells in Susac syndrome. RNA, at roughly 0.5 to 1 ug, was reverse transcribed with random hexamers. From the immunoSEQ multiplex PCR reads, TCRdb called clonotypes with MiXCR, one entry per CDR3 protein. The sample holds tens of thousands of distinct CDR3 sequences; around 94% are singletons and the top ten take 0.25% to 0.3%. The sample comprised CD8+ T cells from PBMCs. These TCRs come from a human donor in good health.

The rearrangement uses TRBV25-1 and TRBJ1-2; D gene uncertain. Germline CDR1 is MGHDK and CDR2 is SYGVNS. Trimming removed 2 bases at V and 0 bases at J, with 10 bases between. CDR3 size: 15 residues. The CDR3 spells CASSEIGMTNYGYTF. CDR3 DNA sequence: TGTGCCAGCAGTGAAATCGGGATGACTAACTATGGCTACACCTTC.

The CDR3, as DNA: TGCAGCGTTGAAATGAGGACAGGGTGGCACACCTTC. Translating it yields CSVEMRTGWHTF. J is TRBJ1-2 and V is TRBV29-1; 8 bases map to TRBD1. The V gene end was trimmed by 2 bases and the J gene end by 12 bases; junction bases not matched to a gene: 8. Looked up from germline, CDR1 is SQVTM and CDR2 is ANQGSEA. This CDR3 comprises 12 residues.

The V and J genes are TRBV9 and TRBJ2-2; tentative D call: TRBD1 (5 bases). Germline loops: CDR1 SGDLS, CDR2 YYNGEE. V was trimmed by 4 bases and J by 0 bases, leaving 13 bases between them. This CDR3 comprises 16 residues. In DNA form, the CDR3 reads TGTGCCAGCAGCCCCCCAGGGATAGCGAACACCGGGGAGCTGTTTTTT. It specifies CASSPPGIANTGELFF.

The gene calls are TRBV18 and TRBJ1-5; D uncertain. Trimming shortened V by 0 bases and J by 5 bases, and 8 bases separated the two germline ends. The germline V gene encodes CDR1 KGHSH and CDR2 LQKENI. The CDR3 has 14 residues. CDR3 sequence reads: CASSPPAMDQPQHF. CDR3 bases: TGTGCCAGCTCACCACCTGCTATGGATCAGCCCCAGCATTTT.

V and J are TRBV28 and TRBJ2-1; D is unclear. Looked up from germline, CDR1 is MDHEN and CDR2 is SYDVKM. The CDR3 covers 14 residues. With 1 base removed from V and 5 bases from J, the gap between germline ends came to 9 bases. As DNA, the CDR3 is TGTGCCAGCAGTTTATTAACAGAGGACAATGAGCAGTTCTTC. This translates into CASSLLTEDNEQFF.

The chain employs TRBV7-9 and TRBJ2-1; 9 bases line up with TRBD2. From germline, CDR1 is SEHNR and CDR2 FQNEAQ (reference sequence). CDR3 size: 18 residues. V dropped 0 bases and J dropped 8; count of bases not matched to a gene: 14. CDR3 coding DNA: TGTGCCAGCAGCTTAGCTTTTGGGACTAGCCCCATTCGGGATGAGCAGTTCTTC. Translated: CASSLAFGTSPIRDEQFF.

The J gene is TRBJ2-7, the V gene TRBV7-8; D not certain. Germline V gives CDR1 SGHVS, CDR2 FQNEAQ. V lost 2 bases, J lost 0 bases, and 14 bases lay in between. This CDR3 comprises 16 residues. CDR3 DNA: TGTGCCAGCAGCTTAAGGCGTGGACCGAACTCCTACGAGCAGTACGTC. Protein sequence: CASSLRRGPNSYEQYV.

The J gene is TRBJ2-5, the V gene TRBV7-6, with D unresolved. The CDR3 covers 14 residues. V lost 2 bases and J 1 base, leaving 8 bases between the germline ends. Germline lookup yields CDR1 SGHVS and CDR2 FNYEAQ. This CDR3 reads CASSLRPFQETQYF. The CDR3 region has the DNA TGTGCCAGCAGCTTACGGCCTTTCCAAGAGACCCAGTACTTC.

J is TRBJ2-3 and V is TRBV7-2, with D tentatively TRBD1 (5 bases). This CDR3 contains 15 residues. Germline V CDR1 and CDR2: SGHTA, FQGNSA. V was trimmed by 6 bases and J by 4 bases, leaving 17 bases between them. CDR3 sequence (DNA): TGTGCCAGCAGACGGAATGGGGCACTTGCAGATACGCAGTATTTT. This translates into CASRRNGALADTQYF.

The rearrangement links TRBV27 to TRBJ2-7; TRBD2 aligns across 7 bases. The germline V gene has CDR1 MNHEY and CDR2 SMNVEV (reference sequence). The CDR3 contains 13 residues. The J segment lost 7 bases and the V segment lost 6 bases, leaving 9 bases of the junction unmatched. CDR3 DNA sequence: TGTGCCAGCAGCCTAGGGAGGGGTAATGAGCAGTACGTC. This gives the protein CASSLGRGNEQYV.